This T cell receptor (beta chain) appears in the sequencing data of a study of blood T cell repertoires in COVID-19 (dated by TCRdb to about 2020). Some background on the complete study: Samples covering the acute and convalescent phases of COVID-19 were provided by collaborators in the United States, Italy and Spain. HLA class I and class II types, where available, came from metadata supplied by the sample provider rather than from assay-based typing. Subjects who had been exposed to COVID-19, were actively infected with it, or had recovered from it provided the deeply sampled blood TCRbeta repertoires that made up the dataset. Nearly every sample came with metadata listing a de-identified subject ID, COVID-19 status, age in years and sex. Samples were obtained from the ongoing ImmuneRACE study (first 160 participants) and from roughly 1,300 subjects provided by 6 global collaborators. A freely available public database, intended as a resource for researchers studying the immune response to SARS-CoV-2, is where the repertoires were released. The prospective study material was composed of cDNA or gDNA derived from T cells, B-cell-depleted T cells, or PBMCs. On the study overall, not on this receptor specifically: Clinical and demographic metadata were provided uncurated, with the amount varying by source and participant.

The collaborating institutions used their own protocols to collect whole blood in K2EDTA tubes. For TCRbeta analysis, collaborator samples were shipped as frozen whole blood, as isolated PBMCs, or as DNA extracted from either sample type. TCRbeta CDR3 regions were amplified from genomic DNA by means of the immunoSEQ Assay, a bias-controlled multiplex PCR. For the original study's pipeline: Within the assay, amplification of reference gene primers was used to estimate how many nucleated cells each sample contained. Sequence reads were collapsed and filtered to measure the absolute abundance of every unique TCRbeta CDR3 rearrangement. Productive Simpson clonality was computed per sample as the square root of Simpson's diversity index over productive rearrangements. TCRdb obtained this table from immuneACCESS and retained in-frame rearrangements with V and J assigned. These tables miss some clones; where compared with another copy, unresolved V genes account for less than half of the shortfall, and the remainder is unexplained. That table supplies the V and J calls and clone size; D and trimming were determined from the DNA. Counted in this sample were roughly 120,000 clones; roughly 87% of them appeared once. The biggest ten clones account for about 7.7% of the sample.

The junction shows trimming of 0 bases on V and 0 bases on J, and the gene matches do not reach 5 bases of it. CDR1 and CDR2, per the germline V gene, are SGHVS and FNYEAQ. Inclusive of the bounding cysteine and phenylalanine, the CDR3 is 17 residues long. Just CDR3 DNA is preserved here, 51 bases in frame from base 1. Turning to this clone: What this receptor recognizes is not known. No base quality values were provided; no much bigger clone lies one nucleotide off.

The source material was peripheral blood. The chain couples TRBV7-6 to TRBJ1-3; the central 7 bases match TRBD1. The receptor was isolated from a human donor in a cohort sampled during active COVID-19. The sequence in DNA is TGTGCCAGCAGCTTAGCAACACAGGGGACCTCTGGAAACACCATATATTTT. The translation is CASSLATQGTSGNTIYF.